One T cell receptor beta chain is described in this entry. Its antigen remains unknown. The CDR3 covers 16 residues. Trimming pared 5 bases from V and 3 bases from J, leaving 16 bases between. Germline CDR1 reads SGHVS; CDR2 reads FNYEAQ. The sample originates from a study of cytomegalovirus exposure and HLA in healthy donors. Study-level results: Rare TCR sequences dominated, though some public TCRs recurred in many donors. Some V segments, including TRBV6-2 and TRBV6-3, were excluded as indistinguishable. In all likelihood, a cluster of highly shared sequence variants was a sequencing artifact. Donors were assumed by presence/absence analyses to have roughly uniform sequencing depth.

PCR amplification relied on 60 Vbeta primers (plus 13 Jbeta primers). Assay: immunoSEQ multiplex PCR; the TCRdb copy retains only in-frame clones and omits some. This sample's clone table lists roughly 140,000 clones. This clonotype originated in a middle-aged man in good health and CMV-seronegative. The chain links TRBV7-6 to TRBJ2-2, with a tentative D call TRBD1 (6 bases). Sequenced input: PBMCs. The CDR3 reads CASSPRGRGDTGELFF. CDR3 DNA sequence: TGTGCCAGCAGCCCTAGGGGCAGGGGAGACACCGGGGAGCTGTTTTTT.